This TCR beta chain stems from a study of identical twins. Regarding the study as a whole: There were fewer insertions in abundant cord blood beta clonotypes, but memory repertoires showed no such pattern. Within beta out-of-frame sequences, the excess sharing observed between twins was weaker.

In this sample, this clonotype turned up many times. Its antigen is as yet unknown. TCRdb re-called the 5' RACE reads with MiXCR, one entry per CDR3 protein. In the table there are 700,000 or so distinct CDR3 sequences, 21% of which are singletons. V dropped 9 bases and J dropped 1; count of bases not matched to a gene: 4. Looked up from germline, CDR1 is MNHNS and CDR2 is SASEGT. The CDR3 runs to 14 residues. The sample was also reused in another study, on T cells expressing NK-cell markers. That work states: Sorting of alpha-beta TCR T cells alone was achieved in several experiments with an anti-gamma-delta TCR antibody. These clonotypes also led the CD3+CD56-NKG2C+ fraction in a few donors.

The V and J genes are TRBV6-1 and TRBJ2-3; TRBD2 aligns across 10 bases. This receptor was obtained from a woman younger than 30 in good health. The specimen was PBMCs. The CDR3 DNA reads as TGTGCCAGTGGGGGGACTAGCGGCACAGATACGCAGTATTTT. This gives the protein CASGGTSGTDTQYF.